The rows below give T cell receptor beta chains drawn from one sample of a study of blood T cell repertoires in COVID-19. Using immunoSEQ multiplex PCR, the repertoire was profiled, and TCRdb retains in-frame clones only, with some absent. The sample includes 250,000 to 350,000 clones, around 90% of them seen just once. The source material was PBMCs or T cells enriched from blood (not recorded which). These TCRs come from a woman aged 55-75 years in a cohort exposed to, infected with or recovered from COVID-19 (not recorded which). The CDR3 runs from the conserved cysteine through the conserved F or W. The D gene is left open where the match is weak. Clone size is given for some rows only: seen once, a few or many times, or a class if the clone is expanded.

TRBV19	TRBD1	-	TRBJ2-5	TGTGCCAGTAGTATTGAACAGGGGTCACAAGAGACCCAGTACTTC	CASSIEQGSQETQYF
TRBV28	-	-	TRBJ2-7	TGTGCCAGCAGTCGCGCGCCCCAGGGATACGAGCAGTACTTC	CASSRAPQGYEQYF
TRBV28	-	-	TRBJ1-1	TGTGCCAGTACAGTGAACACTGAAGCTTTCTTT	CASTVNTEAFF
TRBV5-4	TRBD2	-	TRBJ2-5	TGTGCCAGCAGCTCCGGGGGCCCTAGCGGGAGTACAGAGACCCAGTACTTC	CASSSGGPSGSTETQYF
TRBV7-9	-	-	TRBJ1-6	TGTGCCAGCAGCTTAGAAGGAGGGGATTCACCCCTCCACTTT	CASSLEGGDSPLHF
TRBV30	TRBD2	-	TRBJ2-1	TGTGCCTGGAGCGGCAGGAACGTCCTAGCGGGTTACAATGAGCAGTTCTTC	CAWSGRNVLAGYNEQFF
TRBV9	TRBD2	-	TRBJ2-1	TGTGCCAGCAGCGTCAGACTAGCGGGAGGGAGCTCCTACAATGAGCAGTTCTTC	CASSVRLAGGSSYNEQFF
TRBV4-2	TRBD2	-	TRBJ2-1	TGTGCCAGCAGCCAAGACGGCGCGGGAGAGTGGAATGAGCAGTTCTTC	CASSQDGAGEWNEQFF
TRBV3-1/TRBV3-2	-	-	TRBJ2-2	TGTGCCAGCAGCTCTCGGGTTATGAGCACCGGGGAGCTGTTTTTT	CASSSRVMSTGELFF
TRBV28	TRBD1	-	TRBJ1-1	TGTGCCAGCAGTTACCCGGGACAGGGCACTGAAGCTTTCTTT	CASSYPGQGTEAFF
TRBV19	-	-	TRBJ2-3	TGTGCCAGTAGGGCAGCGCCTAGCACAGATACGCAGTATTTT	CASRAAPSTDTQYF
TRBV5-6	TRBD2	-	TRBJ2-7	TGTGCCAGCAGTCAGACTAGCGGGAGTTATCAGCAGTACTTC	CASSQTSGSYQQYF
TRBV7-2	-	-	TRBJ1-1	TGTGCCAGCAGCTTGCAGGGTTCAGGTTGGAACACTGAAGCTTTCTTT	CASSLQGSGWNTEAFF
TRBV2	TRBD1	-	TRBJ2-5	TGTGCCAGCGGGGACAGGGTTCCAGAGACCCAGTACTTC	CASGDRVPETQYF
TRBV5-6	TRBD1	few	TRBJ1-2	TGTGCCAGCAACCTATGGAGTTGGGACAGTCGTAACTATGGCTACACCTTC	CASNLWSWDSRNYGYTF
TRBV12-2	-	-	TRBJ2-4	TGTGCAATTCATTCTCTGGGGAATGAGGAGGTAGCCAAAAACATTCAGTACTTC	CAIHSLGNEEVAKNIQYF
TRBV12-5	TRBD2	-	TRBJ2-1	TGTGCTAGTGGTTTGGTACCCGGGACTAGCGGGAGAGTTGTTGAGCAGTTCTTC	CASGLVPGTSGRVVEQFF
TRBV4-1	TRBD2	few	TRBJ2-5	TGCGCCAGCAGCCAAGAGGGGACTAGAAAAGAGACCCAGTACTTC	CASSQEGTRKETQYF
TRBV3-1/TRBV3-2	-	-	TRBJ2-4	TGTGCCAGCAGCCCCAACAGCCTGCTAAAAAACATTCAGTACTTC	CASSPNSLLKNIQYF
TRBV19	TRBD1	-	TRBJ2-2	TGTGCCAGTGGGACAGGGGGCATAAACACCGGGGAGCTGTTTTTT	CASGTGGINTGELFF
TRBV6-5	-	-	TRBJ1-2	TGTGCCAGCAGAGGACAGTTCTATGGCTACACCTTC	CASRGQFYGYTF
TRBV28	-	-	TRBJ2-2	TGTGCCAGCAGTTTCCTACGGGGGGCCAACGGGGAGCTGTTTTTT	CASSFLRGANGELFF
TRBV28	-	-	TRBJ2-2	TGTGCCAGCAGTTTAAGCCACAGGGCCACCGGGGAGCTGTTTTTT	CASSLSHRATGELFF
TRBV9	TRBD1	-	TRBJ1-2	TGTGCCAGCAGCGCCAGTCCCGGGACAGGGGACGACTACACCTTC	CASSASPGTGDDYTF
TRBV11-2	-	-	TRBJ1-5	TGTGCCAGCAGCTTAGACGGGAATAGCAATCAGCCCCAGCATTTT	CASSLDGNSNQPQHF
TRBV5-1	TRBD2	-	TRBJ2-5	TGCGCCAGCAGCCTAGCGGGAAACCAAGAGACCCAGTACTTC	CASSLAGNQETQYF
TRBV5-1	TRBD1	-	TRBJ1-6	TGCGCCAGCAGCCCCCAATCTGCAGGGGGCGGTTCACCCCTCCACTTT	CASSPQSAGGGSPLHF
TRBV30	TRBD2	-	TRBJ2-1	TGTGCCTGGAGCCCTAGCGGGGTATACAATGAGCAGTTCTTC	CAWSPSGVYNEQFF
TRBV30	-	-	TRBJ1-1	TGTGCCTGGAAAAAAGGGGCTGAAGCTTTCTTT	CAWKKGAEAFF
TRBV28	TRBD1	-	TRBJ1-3	TGTGCCAGCAGTTACTCCGGGACAGGGAAATCTGGAAACACCATATATTTT	CASSYSGTGKSGNTIYF
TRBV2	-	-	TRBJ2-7	TGTGCCAGCAGCTTGAGGAGCTCCTACGAGCAGTACTTC	CASSLRSSYEQYF
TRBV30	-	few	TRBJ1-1	TGTGCCTGGGACAGGATGAACACTGAAGCTTTCTTT	CAWDRMNTEAFF
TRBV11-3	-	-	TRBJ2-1	TGTGCCAGCAGCCCCAGCTCCTACAATGAGCAGTTCTTC	CASSPSSYNEQFF
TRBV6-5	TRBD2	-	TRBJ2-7	TGTGCCAGCAGATCGGGACTAGCGGGGGACTACGAGCAGTACTTC	CASRSGLAGDYEQYF
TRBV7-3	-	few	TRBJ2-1	TGTGCCAGCAGCTTAACGGGCGTCATTTCCTACAATGAGCAGTTCTTC	CASSLTGVISYNEQFF
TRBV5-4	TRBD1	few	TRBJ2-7	TGTGCCAGCAGACCGGACAGGGTAAGCTCCTACGAGCAGTACTTC	CASRPDRVSSYEQYF
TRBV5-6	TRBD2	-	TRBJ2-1	TGTGCCAGCAGCTTGGCGGTAGCGGGAGGGCCTAGCTATGAGCAGTTCTTC	CASSLAVAGGPSYEQFF
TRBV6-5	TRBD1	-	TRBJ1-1	TGTGCCAGCAGTTGGGACAGGGAGGGAACTGAAGCTTTCTTT	CASSWDREGTEAFF
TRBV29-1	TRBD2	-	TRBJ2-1	TGCAGCGTTGGGGTAGCGGGAGTCTACAATGAGCAGTTCTTC	CSVGVAGVYNEQFF
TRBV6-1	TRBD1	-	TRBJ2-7	TGTGCCAGCAGTGACCCTGACAGGGGGTCCTACGAGCAGTACTTC	CASSDPDRGSYEQYF
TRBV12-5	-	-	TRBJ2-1	TGTGCTAGTGCCCGGCTAGTAGACTACAATGAGCAGTTCTTC	CASARLVDYNEQFF
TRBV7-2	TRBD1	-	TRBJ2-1	TGTGCCAGCAGCCCTCGGACAGGTTTTTGGTTCTTC	CASSPRTGFWFF
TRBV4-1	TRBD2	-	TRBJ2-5	TGCGCCAGCAGCCGCCAATCTAGCGGGGATCAAGAGACCCAGTACTTC	CASSRQSSGDQETQYF
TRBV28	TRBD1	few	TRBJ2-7	TGTGCCAGCTCCTCGCGGACAGGGATGGCCTACGAGCAGTACTTC	CASSSRTGMAYEQYF
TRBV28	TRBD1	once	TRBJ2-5	TGTGCCAGCAGTTCCTCGGGACAGGGGGAGGGTGAGACCCAGTACTTC	CASSSSGQGEGETQYF
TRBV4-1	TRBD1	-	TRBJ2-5	TGCGCCAGCAGCCAGACAGGACAGGGTAAAGAGACCCAGTACTTC	CASSQTGQGKETQYF
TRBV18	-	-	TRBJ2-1	TGTGCCAGCTCCCGCGAAGGGAGTTCAGACAATGAGCAGTTCTTC	CASSREGSSDNEQFF
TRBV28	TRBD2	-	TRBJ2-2	TGTGCCAGCACCATGGGACTAGCGGGAGGCGGGGAGCTGTTTTTT	CASTMGLAGGGELFF
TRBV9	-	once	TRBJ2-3	TGTGCCAGCAGCGACGGAATGGCGGGGTATACGCAGTATTTT	CASSDGMAGYTQYF
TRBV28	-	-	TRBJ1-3	TGTGCCAGCAGTCCCGAACAGGGAGTCCTCTCTGGAAACACCATATATTTT	CASSPEQGVLSGNTIYF
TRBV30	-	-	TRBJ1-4	TGTGCCTGGACTTACAACAGGGTAGGGGCTAATGAAAAACTGTTTTTT	CAWTYNRVGANEKLFF
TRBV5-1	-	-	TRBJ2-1	TGCGCCAGCAGCTTGGCCCAGGCAGGGCACAATGAGCAGTTCTTC	CASSLAQAGHNEQFF
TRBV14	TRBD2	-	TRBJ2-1	TGTGCCAGCAGCCACCCTTATAGCGGGAGCTCCTACAATGAGCAGTTCTTC	CASSHPYSGSSYNEQFF
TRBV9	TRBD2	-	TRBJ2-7	TGTGCCAGCAGCGTCGCGGGCGGGGGGGCGTCCTACGAGCAGTACTTC	CASSVAGGGASYEQYF